The clone carrying this T cell receptor beta chain was seen a handful of times. The data originate from a study of OX40 agonist ivuxolimab in advanced cancers. Per the germline V gene, CDR1 is SEHNR and CDR2 is FQNEAQ (reference sequence). The ends were cut back, 3 bases at V and 5 bases at J, with 10 bases in the middle. The CDR3 runs 13 residues. Only in-frame clones appear in the TCRdb table, and some are missing; sequencing was by immunoSEQ multiplex PCR. Counted here are 74,000 or so clones, 85% to 95% occurring once; the ten biggest clones make up 0.32%. The specimen comprised CD4+ or CD8+ T cells sorted from blood, sampled in a trial of the OX40 agonist ivuxolimab. The chain joins TRBV7-9 to TRBJ2-5; possible D gene TRBD2, 5 bases. This TCR derives from an adult with an advanced solid tumor such as melanoma, head and neck, liver or kidney cancer. CDR3 nucleotide sequence: TGTGCCAGCAGCTTGAGGGCATTTGAGACCCAGTACTTC. It yields the protein CASSLRAFETQYF.